The source of this T cell receptor (beta chain) is a study of blood T cell repertoires in COVID-19. Study information: T cells, B-cell-depleted T cells, or PBMCs supplied cDNA or gDNA.

Enrollees, about 18 to 95 years old, lived in around 23 US areas. In assigning cohorts, the study relied on participant-reported clinical history. This CDR3 spans 13 amino acids. Germline-derived CDR1 and CDR2 are KGHSH and LQKENI. The J segment lost 8 bases and the V segment lost 0 bases, leaving 3 bases of the junction unmatched. TCRdb's copy holds only in-frame clones and misses some; the assay was immunoSEQ multiplex PCR. This table has under 350,000 clones, approximately 83% appearing once. The chain employs TRBV18 and TRBJ1-2; TRBD1 aligns across 7 bases. The sample comprised PBMCs or T cells enriched from blood (not recorded which). This clonotype originated in a woman aged 35 to 49 with acute COVID-19. This CDR3 is CASSPPRGRGYTF. CDR3 DNA sequence: TGTGCCAGCTCACCACCGAGGGGGCGAGGCTACACCTTC.